This passage covers 32 T cell receptor beta chains from one sample sequenced in a study of blood T cells in healthy people across ages. Sample-barcoded 5' priming and a J-beta primer mix drove a second PCR of 7 to 11 cycles. Via MiXCR, TCRdb re-called the 5' RACE reads, giving one row per CDR3 protein. The data contain 900,000 to 950,000 distinct CDR3 sequences, 25% to 30% of them singletons. The sample also formed part of further work on T cells of mothers and their children.

The sample was blood. The receptors here all came from a middle-aged woman in good health.

The chain combines TRBV7-8 with TRBJ1-1; no reliable D call. V gave up 4 bases and J gave up 6 bases, with 12 bases separating them. The CDR3 has 13 residues. Germline CDR1 and CDR2: SGHVS and FQNEAQ. CDR3 residues: CASSYFESAEAFF. In DNA, the CDR3 is TGTGCCAGCAGCTACTTTGAGTCGGCTGAAGCTTTCTTT.

This clonotype was detected ten times or more. The V call is TRBV20-1, the J call TRBJ1-5, with D possibly TRBD1 on 6 matching bases. CDR3 length: 15 amino acids. Trimming left V 6 bases short and J 0 bases short, with 15 bases between. CDR1 is DFQATT, CDR2 SNEGSKA, per germline (reference sequence). This CDR3 reads CSAFAQGSSNQPQHF. The CDR3 bases are TGCAGTGCCTTCGCCCAGGGGTCTAGCAATCAGCCCCAGCATTTT.

The J gene is TRBJ1-5, the V gene TRBV6-2 or TRBV6-3, with D possibly matching TRBD1 (6 bases). CDR1 is MNHEY and CDR2 is SVGEGT in the germline V gene. CDR3 length equals 15 residues. V lost 5 bases and J lost 3, with 14 bases in between. The CDR3 region is CASSLTGYPNQPQHF. The CDR3 DNA follows: TGTGCCAGCAGTCTGACAGGATATCCCAATCAGCCCCAGCATTTT.

V usage is TRBV6-1 and J usage is TRBJ2-1, with 10 bases aligning to TRBD2. Germline CDR1 and CDR2: MNHNS and SASEGT. V dropped 6 bases and J dropped 6; count of bases not matched to a gene: 8. The CDR3 consists of 15 residues. CDR3: CASSPASGGLNEQFF. In nucleotides, the CDR3 is TGTGCCAGCAGCCCGGCTAGCGGGGGCCTCAATGAGCAGTTCTTC.

With regard to this clonotype: The junction shows a germline mismatch at one end, possibly a read error. V gene TRBV7-2 combines with J gene TRBJ2-1; possibly TRBD2 for D (5 bases). There are 15 residues in the CDR3. The germline V gene has CDR1 SGHTA and CDR2 FQGNSA. This CDR3 reads CASSLAPTESYEQFF. The CDR3 DNA sequence: TGCGCCAGCAGCTTAGCGCCAACAGAGTCCTACGAGCAGTTCTTC. Based on the CDR3 plus reference TRBV7-2 and TRBJ2-1, the full variable domain is GAGVSQSPSNKVTEKGKDVELRCDPISGHTALYWYRQSLGQGLEFLIYFQGNSAPDKSGLPSDRFSAERTGGSVSTLTIQRTQQEDSAVYLCASSLAPTESYEQFFGPGTRLTVL.

CDR3 sequence (DNA): TGTGCCAGCAGTCAACGTATCTCGCTGTATACGCAGTATTTT. It is translated as CASSQRISLYTQYF. This chain joins TRBV28 and TRBJ2-3, with D uncertain. The germline V gene encodes CDR1 MDHEN and CDR2 SYDVKM. Trimming stripped 5 bases from V and 7 bases from J, with 16 bases between. The CDR3 covers 14 residues.

This clonotype has just a few counts. The chain has TRBV28 and TRBJ1-5; D uncertain. Trimming pared 3 bases from V and 6 bases from J, leaving 6 bases between. Germline V lookup: CDR1 MDHEN, CDR2 SYDVKM. The CDR3 has 12 amino acids. The CDR3 spells CASSFVGQPQHF. The CDR3 bases are TGTGCCAGCAGTTTTGTTGGTCAGCCCCAGCATTTT.

This clonotype has a count of ten or more. The genes are TRBV18 and TRBJ2-7; no definite D call. With 8 bases removed from V and 0 bases from J, the gap between germline ends came to 14 bases. The CDR3 length is 14 residues. The V gene's germline CDR1 is KGHSH and CDR2 LQKENI. The CDR3 region is CASTAGLSSYEQYF. CDR3 DNA: TGTGCCAGCACAGCAGGTCTCAGCTCCTACGAGCAGTACTTC.

This clonotype was picked up one time. At one of its ends the junction is not consistent with the germline gene, which may arise from a read error. The chain links TRBV4-3 to TRBJ1-3; D is unresolved. Germline V gene data show CDR1 as LGHNA and CDR2 as YSLEER. The CDR3 sequence is 16 residues long. CDR3 DNA: TGCACCAGCAGCCAAGACCTCGCCTGGACCGGAAACACCATATATTTT. Encoded protein: CTSSQDLAWTGNTIYF.

The chain employs TRBV20-1 and TRBJ1-6; tentative D call: TRBD1 (6 bases). V lost 0 bases to trimming and J lost 6 bases, with 12 bases between them. This CDR3 is 15 amino acids long. Germline V CDR1 and CDR2: DFQATT, SNEGSKA (reference sequence). The CDR3 coding sequence is TGCAGTGCTAGAGATACGACAGGAAGTAATTCACCCCTCCACTTT. Residues: CSARDTTGSNSPLHF.

The chain has TRBV27 and TRBJ2-1; D gene uncertain. This CDR3 has 12 amino acids. CDR1 is MNHEY and CDR2 is SMNVEV in the germline V gene (reference sequence). Trimming left V 6 bases short and J 9 bases short, with 12 bases between. CDR3 loop: CASSRLRSEQFF. The CDR3 region has the DNA TGTGCCAGCAGCCGTTTGCGGAGTGAGCAGTTCTTC.

Comments on this clonotype: Compared with germline, one end of the junction differs, possibly owing to a read error. The chain couples TRBV27 to TRBJ2-1; D is unresolved. In germline, CDR1 is MNHEY, CDR2 SMNVEV (reference sequence). The CDR3 runs to 13 residues. CDR3 sequence reads: CASQGALYNERFF. CDR3 DNA sequence: TGTGCCAGCCAAGGCGCGCTCTACAATGAGCGGTTCTTC.

DNA of the CDR3: TGTGCCAGCAGCCTATCCCCAGGACTGGAGACCTACGAGCAGTACTTC. Protein product: CASSLSPGLETYEQYF. The J gene is TRBJ2-4, the V gene TRBV9; tentatively, D is TRBD2 (5 bases). TRBJ2-7 matches the DNA end more closely, so the J call is doubtful. The V gene's germline CDR1 is SGDLS and CDR2 YYNGEE. This CDR3 spans 16 amino acids.

A few counts support this clonotype. The chain is built from TRBV10-3 and TRBJ2-3; D is ambiguous. The CDR3 spans 13 residues. Germline CDR1 ENHRY, CDR2 SYGVKD. The V gene lost 0 bases and the J gene lost 2 bases, with 3 bases spanning the gap. The CDR3 sequence: CAISESVTDTQYF. The CDR3 nucleotides are TGTGCCATCAGTGAGTCAGTCACAGATACGCAGTATTTT.

This clonotype was seen at least ten times. The chain joins TRBV6-6 to TRBJ2-1, with 7 bases fitting TRBD1. The CDR3 is 15 residues long. The V segment lost 6 bases and the J segment 2 bases; nucleotides outside the gene matches: 7. Looked up from germline, CDR1 is MNHNY and CDR2 is SVGAGI (reference sequence). CDR3 sequence: CASSLGTAPYNEQFF. The CDR3, as DNA: TGTGCCAGCAGCCTCGGGACAGCCCCCTACAATGAGCAGTTCTTC.

The chain carries TRBV7-8 and TRBJ2-4; the match to TRBD2 covers 7 bases. The CDR3 is 14 residues long. Trimming took 5 bases from V and 6 from J; bases not matched to a gene: 7. Germline CDR1 is SGHVS and CDR2 is FQNEAQ. As DNA, the CDR3 is TGTGCCAGCAGCCCGGACGGGGGGATAAACATTCAGTACTTC. It yields the protein CASSPDGGINIQYF.

This clonotype was observed a handful of times. The rearrangement links TRBV28 to TRBJ2-1; 11 nucleotides align to TRBD2. The CDR3 is 17 amino acids. With V trimmed by 6 bases and J by 7 bases, 14 bases remained unmatched. Per the germline V gene, CDR1 is MDHEN and CDR2 is SYDVKM. In DNA form, the CDR3 reads TGTGCCAGCAGAACTGGTACCGGGACTAGCGGCTGGAATGAGCAGTTCTTC. Amino acid sequence: CASRTGTGTSGWNEQFF.

This clonotype was detected ten times or more. The rearrangement links TRBV4-3 to TRBJ2-5, with a tentative D call TRBD1 (5 bases). Germline lookup yields CDR1 LGHNA and CDR2 YSLEER. V was clipped by 0 bases and J by 2 bases, with 10 bases between them. The CDR3 consists of 15 residues. Written as DNA, the CDR3 is TGCGCCAGCAGCCAAGAACCGACAGTTCAAGAGACCCAGTACTTC. Its translation is CASSQEPTVQETQYF.

The chain links TRBV12-3 or TRBV12-4 to TRBJ2-3, with D tentatively TRBD2 (6 bases). V was shortened by 4 bases and J by 3 bases, with 8 bases between the two germline ends. The CDR3 consists of 13 residues. The CDR3 DNA reads as TGTGCCAGCAGTTCGGGGGTGACAGATACGCAGTATTTT. It codes for CASSSGVTDTQYF.

The chain uses TRBV2 and TRBJ1-1; weak D call: TRBD1 (5 bases). V lost 10 bases and J 2 bases, leaving 17 bases between the germline ends. The CDR3 totals 14 residues. CDR1 is SNHLY, CDR2 FYNNEI, per germline. CDR3 loop: CATQDTRFNTEAFF. In DNA form, the CDR3 reads TGTGCCACCCAGGACACCCGATTTAACACTGAAGCTTTCTTT.

This chain links TRBV3-1 with TRBJ1-1, with D uncertain. This CDR3 spans 14 amino acids. The germline gives CDR1 LGHDT, CDR2 YNNKEL (reference sequence). Trimming took 1 base from V and 2 from J, leaving 8 bases between them. CDR3 in amino acids: CASSQGSFNTEAFF. CDR3 in DNA: TGTGCCAGCAGCCAAGGCAGTTTTAACACTGAAGCTTTCTTT.

This clonotype was found many times. The chain carries TRBV7-2 and TRBJ2-5; TRBD1 aligns across 8 bases. The CDR3 contains 15 residues. Germline CDR1 is SGHTA and CDR2 is FQGNSA. Unmatched junction bases numbered 4, after V lost 4 bases and J lost 0 bases. CDR3 sequence: CASSSQGAYQETQYF. The CDR3 nucleotides read TGTGCCAGCAGCTCCCAGGGGGCGTACCAAGAGACCCAGTACTTC.

In this sample, this clonotype turned up a few times. V and J are TRBV27 and TRBJ1-2; 9 bases are a match to TRBD1. The CDR3 spans 16 residues. Looked up from germline, CDR1 is MNHEY and CDR2 is SMNVEV (reference sequence). The V gene end was trimmed by 5 bases and the J gene end by 4 bases; junction bases not matched to a gene: 11. CDR3 sequence: CASSVYSTGGLYGYTF. The CDR3 DNA follows: TGTGCCAGCAGTGTCTATTCGACAGGGGGACTCTATGGCTACACCTTC.

This clonotype was found a few times. It may be a read error: a sequence one base away is much more abundant. This chain joins TRBV28 and TRBJ1-2; possible D gene TRBD1, 6 bases. Trimming pared 10 bases from V and 5 bases from J, leaving 26 bases between. The CDR3 has 16 residues. CDR1 is MDHEN, CDR2 SYDVKM, per germline. The CDR3, as DNA: TGTGCCAACAGCTCAGCAGGGGTTTACCAGAATTATGGCTACACCTTC. This gives the protein CANSSAGVYQNYGYTF.

The J gene is TRBJ2-2, the V gene TRBV7-2; D ambiguous. The CDR3 totals 16 residues. CDR1 is SGHTA and CDR2 is FQGNSA in the germline V gene. V was cut by 1 base and J by 2 bases, with 11 bases left in between. The CDR3 sequence: CASSLVRLDNTGELFF. CDR3 sequence (DNA): TGTGCCAGCAGCTTAGTGAGGCTAGATAACACCGGGGAGCTGTTTTTT.

This clonotype appeared many times. This chain links TRBV29-1 with TRBJ2-5; possibly TRBD1 for D (6 bases). CDR3 size: 12 residues. From germline, CDR1 is SQVTM and CDR2 ANQGSEA. Trimming took 7 bases from V and 7 from J, leaving 16 bases between them. CDR3 nucleotides: TGCAGCGGGGATCGGCAGGGGACGACCCAGTACTTC. Translation: CSGDRQGTTQYF.

This clonotype appeared once. This may come from a read error, since a much larger clone is one base off. The chain links TRBV5-5 to TRBJ2-1, with TRBD2 matching over 10 bases. Trimming at V came to 4 bases and at J to 5 bases, leaving 6 bases not matched to a gene. Germline V CDR1 and CDR2: SGHKS, YYEKEE (reference sequence). The CDR3 has 15 residues. The CDR3: CASSPLAGPNNEQFF. CDR3 in DNA: TGTGCCAGCAGCCCACTAGCGGGGCCCAACAATGAGCAGTTCTTC. Drawing the rest from reference TRBV5-5 and TRBJ2-1, the complete variable domain is DAGVTQSPTHLIKTRGQQVTLRCSPISGHKSVSWYQQVLGQGPQFIFQYYEKEERGRGNFPDRFSARQFPNYSSELNVNALLLGDSALYLCASSPLAGPNNEQFFGPGTRLTVL.

The rearrangement joins TRBV7-9 to TRBJ1-1, with unresolved D. Trimming pared 6 bases from V and 0 bases from J, leaving 8 bases between. Germline values: CDR1 SEHNR, CDR2 FQNEAQ (reference sequence). The CDR3 consists of 13 residues. In nucleotides, the CDR3 is TGTGCCAGCAGACCGGACCTGAACACTGAAGCTTTCTTT. Amino acid sequence: CASRPDLNTEAFF.

This clonotype appeared many times. The chain uses TRBV2 and TRBJ2-5; D is uncertain. Trimming took off 4 bases at V and 7 bases at J, with 7 bases between the two ends. The CDR3 spans 11 residues. In germline, CDR1 is SNHLY, CDR2 FYNNEI. The CDR3 coding sequence is TGTGCCAGCAGTGTCGGAGTGACCCAGTACTTC. This codes for CASSVGVTQYF.

The chain links TRBV4-1 to TRBJ2-4; D is perhaps TRBD1 (8 bases). In germline, CDR1 is MGHRA, CDR2 YSYEKL. Deletions cut 3 bases from V and 1 base from J, with 16 bases between. This CDR3 is 17 amino acids long. CDR3: CASSHEQGGNAKNIQYF. The CDR3, as DNA: TGCGCCAGCAGCCATGAACAGGGGGGGAATGCCAAAAACATTCAGTACTTC.

Worth noting for this clonotype: A read error may explain this, as a much larger clone is one base away. The chain recombines TRBV7-8 with TRBJ2-1; the D is unclear. Trimming cost V 8 bases and J 4 bases, with 6 bases left between them. This CDR3 spans 11 amino acids. Germline CDR1 reads SGHVS; CDR2 reads FQNEAQ. The CDR3 loop is CASGVYNEQFF. Written as DNA, the CDR3 is TGTGCCAGCGGCGTATACAATGAGCAGTTCTTC.

The rearrangement links TRBV27 to TRBJ1-6, with D unclear. Germline CDR1 is MNHEY and CDR2 is SMNVEV (reference sequence). Trimming stripped 0 bases from V and 13 bases from J, with 13 bases between. The CDR3 totals 14 residues. CDR3 region: CASSLSGLSAPLHF. CDR3 nucleotide sequence: TGTGCCAGCAGTTTATCTGGCCTTTCGGCCCCCCTCCACTTT.